These 32 T cell receptor beta chains were all obtained from the same sample, sequenced in a study of shared clonotypes between healthy human individuals. The method was immunoSEQ multiplex PCR; TCRdb's version includes in-frame clones alone and lacks a portion of them. The sample holds around 2.5 million clones, 93% seen once. The specimen was naive CD4+ T cells from PBMCs. Subset reported: CD45RA+ positively selected. The receptors here all came from a man between 18 and 29 years old in good health. Some clones in this sample may be carry-over from other donors' samples.

This chain uses TRBV4-1 with TRBJ1-2, with D perhaps matching TRBD1 (6 bases). Deletions cut 1 base from V and 2 bases from J, with 11 bases between. This CDR3 has 15 residues. The germline V gene has CDR1 MGHRA and CDR2 YSYEKL. The CDR3 coding sequence is TGCGCCAGCAGCCAAGGAGAGGGGGGGAACTATGGCTACACCTTC. As protein: CASSQGEGGNYGYTF.

This clone was counted only a few times. The CDR3 protein is CATSRATGTVQFF. The DNA of the CDR3 is TGTGCCACCAGCAGAGCGACCGGGACAGTCCAGTTCTTC. The chain links TRBV15 to TRBJ2-1; 7 bases line up with TRBD1. With V trimmed by 1 base and J by 13 bases, 7 bases remained unmatched. This CDR3 has 13 residues. From germline, CDR1 is LNHNV and CDR2 YYDKDF (reference sequence). Full variable domain (missing parts from reference TRBV15 and TRBJ2-1): DAMVIQNPRYQVTQFGKPVTLSCSQTLNHNVMYWYQQKSSQAPKLLFHYYDKDFNNEADTPDNFQSRRPNTSFCFLDIRSPGLGDTAMYLCATSRATGTVQFFGPGTRLTVL.

This rearrangement joins TRBV30 to TRBJ2-2; the D call may be TRBD1 or TRBD2 (6 bases each). Trimming took 2 bases from V and 3 from J, leaving 7 bases between them. Per the germline V gene, CDR1 is GTSNPN and CDR2 is SVGIG (reference sequence). The CDR3 spans 13 residues. The CDR3 DNA follows: TGTGCCTGGAGTAGGGGGGACACCGGGGAGCTGTTTTTT. Protein product: CAWSRGDTGELFF.

This clone was detected once. The same CDR3 is also encoded by other DNA sequences in this sample. The V gene is TRBV28, the J gene TRBJ2-7; no firm D call. Germline values: CDR1 MDHEN, CDR2 SYDVKM. V was shortened by 2 bases and J by 4 bases, with 3 bases between the two germline ends. This CDR3 has 11 residues. DNA for the CDR3: TGTGCCAGCAGTTTAGTATACGAGCAGTACTTC. It translates to CASSLVYEQYF.

The CDR3 bases are TGTGCCAGCAGGACCGCCGGGACTATTTACGAGCAGTACTTC. This codes for CASRTAGTIYEQYF. The chain employs TRBV6-1 and TRBJ2-7; 7 bases fit TRBD2. V shed 6 bases, J shed 4 bases, and the junction held 9 bases outside the gene matches. Per germline, CDR1 MNHNS and CDR2 SASEGT. This CDR3 has 14 amino acids.

CDR3 loop: CTSSHNTDRAYQETQYF. CDR3 DNA: TGCACCAGCAGCCACAATACCGACAGGGCTTACCAAGAGACCCAGTACTTC. This sequence joins TRBV1 and TRBJ2-5; the table's D gene call, TRBD1, was not cross checked with the DNA. TRBV1 is designated a pseudogene. The CDR3 consists of 17 residues.

This chain links TRBV30 with TRBJ2-7, with a possible D match to TRBD1 (5 bases). Germline CDR1 reads GTSNPN; CDR2 reads SVGIG (reference sequence). The V end was cut by 0 bases, the J end by 4 bases, with 16 bases between. The CDR3 spans 15 residues. CDR3 sequence reads: CAWSVIRGFRYEQYF. The DNA of the CDR3 is TGTGCCTGGAGTGTAATTAGGGGTTTTAGGTACGAGCAGTACTTC. Full variable domain (remainder filled in from reference TRBV30 and TRBJ2-7): SQTIHQWPATLVQPVGSPLSLECTVEGTSNPNLYWYRQAAGRGLQLLFYSVGIGQISSEVPQNLSASRPQDRQFILSSKKLLLSDSGFYLCAWSVIRGFRYEQYFGPGTRLTVT.

The rearrangement joins TRBV5-1 to TRBJ1-1; no clear D gene. The CDR3 sequence is 14 residues long. Trimming left V 5 bases short and J 5 bases short, with 16 bases between. The germline V gene has CDR1 SGHRS and CDR2 YFSETQ. CDR3 nucleotide sequence: TGCGCCAGCAGTCCTGGGGAGGGTCGTACTGAAGCTTTCTTT. This codes for CASSPGEGRTEAFF.

V gene TRBV27 combines with J gene TRBJ2-7; possible D gene TRBD2, 6 bases. Trimming stripped 2 bases from V and 2 bases from J, with 13 bases between. The CDR3 spans 15 residues. CDR1 is MNHEY, CDR2 SMNVEV, per germline (reference sequence). The CDR3 is CASSLVIAATYEQYF. For the CDR3, the DNA is TGTGCCAGCAGTTTAGTAATAGCGGCGACCTACGAGCAGTACTTC.

V usage is TRBV10-2 and J usage is TRBJ1-1, with a tentative D call TRBD1 (5 bases). Germline V CDR1 and CDR2: WSHSY, SAAADI. The CDR3 is made up of 13 amino acids. V was shortened by 2 bases and J by 10 bases, with 14 bases between the two germline ends. In DNA, the CDR3 is TGCGCCAGCAGTGAGGGGCCAGGGTTTGGAGCTTTCTTT. Translating gives CASSEGPGFGAFF.

This clone has only a few counts. This sequence joins TRBV28 and TRBJ1-2; no firm D call. CDR3 length: 13 residues. The V gene lost 5 bases and the J gene lost 8 bases, with 15 bases spanning the gap. Germline-derived CDR1 and CDR2 are MDHEN and SYDVKM. CDR3 in amino acids: CASSPTVFSGYTF. CDR3 nucleotide sequence: TGTGCCAGCAGTCCCACCGTCTTCTCCGGCTACACCTTC.

This chain connects TRBV2 to TRBJ2-7; weak D call: TRBD1 (5 bases). The ends were cut back, 5 bases at V and 4 bases at J, with 15 bases in the middle. CDR1 and CDR2 (germline): SNHLY, FYNNEI. The CDR3 loop spans 14 amino acids. CDR3 residues: CASSSQGVAYEQYF. The CDR3 DNA reads TGTGCCAGCAGTAGCCAAGGGGTTGCGTACGAGCAGTACTTC.

This rearrangement joins TRBV28 to TRBJ1-2; D gene unclear. The germline gives CDR1 MDHEN, CDR2 SYDVKM. V was clipped by 4 bases and J by 8 bases, with 11 bases between them. The CDR3 runs 12 residues. In DNA form, the CDR3 reads TGTGCCAGCAGTTCACTCTCTTGGGGCTACACCTTC. Translating gives CASSSLSWGYTF.

The CDR3 sequence: CAISESSWRDGNEKLFF. The CDR3 nucleotides are TGTGCCATCAGTGAGTCGAGTTGGCGGGACGGTAATGAAAAACTGTTTTTT. The chain carries TRBV10-3 and TRBJ1-4, with D possibly being TRBD1 (5 bases). There are 17 residues in the CDR3. V lost 0 bases and J lost 4, with 15 bases in between. Germline CDR1 ENHRY, CDR2 SYGVKD.

This chain connects TRBV6-1 to TRBJ2-7; D perhaps matches TRBD1 (6 bases). Trimming removed 7 bases at V and 2 bases at J, with 12 bases between. Per germline, CDR1 MNHNS and CDR2 SASEGT. The CDR3 loop spans 13 amino acids. Here the CDR3 reads CASTSRGPYEQYF. CDR3 in DNA: TGTGCCAGCACGAGCAGGGGTCCCTACGAGCAGTACTTC.

This chain joins TRBV5-4 and TRBJ2-3; 7 bases line up with TRBD2. The junction had 11 bases not matched to a gene; V was cut back by 6 bases and J by 1 base. Germline values: CDR1 SGHNT, CDR2 YYREEE (reference sequence). This CDR3 contains 16 residues. The CDR3 loop reads CASTPTPSGGTDTQYF. The DNA for the CDR3 is TGTGCCAGCACCCCTACCCCTAGCGGTGGCACAGATACGCAGTATTTT.

Only one count was recorded for this clone. The genes are TRBV5-1 and TRBJ2-5, with D tentatively TRBD1 (5 bases). CDR3 size: 14 residues. Trimming cost V 1 base and J 5 bases, with 12 bases left between them. Germline V gene sequence: CDR1 SGHRS, CDR2 YFSETQ. The CDR3 DNA reads TGCGCCAGCAGCTTGTGGCAGGGCCTTGAGACCCAGTACTTC. This gives the protein CASSLWQGLETQYF.

Concerning this clone itself: This sample also contains other DNA sequences that code for the same CDR3. The chain combines TRBV10-3 with TRBJ2-7, with a possible D match to TRBD1 (6 bases). CDR1 is ENHRY and CDR2 is SYGVKD in the germline V gene. The germline V and J ends were trimmed by 0 bases and 2 bases, with 8 bases remaining between them. CDR3 size: 14 residues. CDR3 residues: CAISESTGPYEQYF. The CDR3 DNA is TGTGCCATCAGTGAGTCGACAGGACCCTACGAGCAGTACTTC.

The chain employs TRBV28 and TRBJ2-7; 13 bases map to TRBD2. The trim removed 4 bases at V and 4 bases at J, leaving 10 bases unmatched. CDR3 length equals 17 residues. The germline V gene has CDR1 MDHEN and CDR2 SYDVKM. The DNA of the CDR3 is TGTGCCAGCAGTTCAAACCGAGGGACTAGCGGGAAGTACGAGCAGTACTTC. As protein: CASSSNRGTSGKYEQYF.

V and J are TRBV10-3 and TRBJ1-2; D is unclear. The V end was cut by 7 bases, the J end by 1 base, with 16 bases between. The CDR3 runs 15 residues. Germline V gene sequence: CDR1 ENHRY, CDR2 SYGVKD. This chain's CDR3 is CAITARTEYNYGYTF. The CDR3 DNA sequence: TGTGCCATCACCGCTCGGACGGAATATAACTATGGCTACACCTTC.

The chain links TRBV27 to TRBJ1-1; 8 bases match TRBD1. The CDR3 is 17 residues long. CDR1 is MNHEY and CDR2 is SMNVEV in the germline V gene (reference sequence). V lost 5 bases, J lost 0 bases, and 11 bases stayed unmatched. CDR3 nucleotide sequence: TGTGCCAGCAGTCCAGGGGGACAGGCTTGGGTGAACACTGAAGCTTTCTTT. Residues: CASSPGGQAWVNTEAFF.

The chain is built from TRBV2 and TRBJ2-3; 7 bases are a match to TRBD1. V lost 6 bases to trimming and J lost 3 bases; unmatched junction nucleotides: 9. Germline V gene lookup returns CDR1 SNHLY and CDR2 FYNNEI. The CDR3 loop spans 15 amino acids. The CDR3 loop is CASSRRRQGTDTQYF. For the CDR3, the DNA is TGTGCCAGCAGCCGACGAAGACAGGGTACAGATACGCAGTATTTT.

The rearrangement uses TRBV9 and TRBJ2-7; 11 nucleotides agree with TRBD1. From germline, CDR1 is SGDLS and CDR2 YYNGEE. The CDR3 consists of 14 residues. V dropped 3 bases and J dropped 10; count of bases not matched to a gene: 9. CDR3 coding DNA: TGTGCCAGCAGCGCCGGACAGGGGGCTGTCGTACAGTACTTC. This codes for CASSAGQGAVVQYF.

Concerning this clone itself: Other DNA sequences in the sample encode the same CDR3. The CDR3 region has the DNA TGTGCCAGCTCGCGAGATCGGGGGAACACTGAAGCTTTCTTT. It encodes CASSRDRGNTEAFF. This chain links TRBV18 with TRBJ1-1; no clear D gene. CDR1 is KGHSH, CDR2 LQKENI, per germline. V was pared by 6 bases and J by 1 base, with 12 bases between. The CDR3 runs 14 residues.

V usage is TRBV9 and J usage is TRBJ2-7; maybe TRBD2 (5 bases). V lost 0 bases and J lost 5, with 12 bases in between. Germline CDR1 SGDLS, CDR2 YYNGEE. The CDR3 consists of 14 residues. CDR3 nucleotide sequence: TGTGCCAGCAGCGTAGAGGGAGCAGCCCACGAGCAGTACTTC. Protein product: CASSVEGAAHEQYF.

The chain employs TRBV2 and TRBJ2-2; D unclear. Germline V gene lookup returns CDR1 SNHLY and CDR2 FYNNEI. The CDR3 contains 13 residues. Trimming removed 8 bases from V and 7 bases from J, with 14 bases in between. As DNA, the CDR3 is TGTGCCAGCGTTAAGGAATTCGGCGGGGAGCTGTTTTTT. Protein sequence: CASVKEFGGELFF. The variable domain in full, with the rest retrieved from reference TRBV2 and TRBJ2-2, is EPEVTQTPSHQVTQMGQEVILRCVPISNHLYFYWYRQILGQKVEFLVSFYNNEISEKSEIFDDQFSVERPDGSNFTLKIRSTKLEDSAMYFCASVKEFGGELFFGEGSRLTVL.

The chain employs TRBV25-1 and TRBJ1-3; D uncertain. This CDR3 has 16 residues. The V end lost 1 base, the J end lost 0 bases, and 10 bases lay between the germline ends. The V gene's germline CDR1 is MGHDK and CDR2 SYGVNS. CDR3 in DNA: TGTGCCAGCAGTGAATCGGGAGTCTACTCTGGAAACACCATATATTTT. Translating gives CASSESGVYSGNTIYF. The full variable domain, its missing parts supplied by reference TRBV25-1 and TRBJ1-3, is EADIYQTPRYLVIGTGKKITLECSQTMGHDKMYWYQQDPGMELHLIHYSYGVNSTEKGDLSSESTVSRIRTEHFPLTLESARPSHTSQYLCASSESGVYSGNTIYFGEGSWLTVV.

This chain joins TRBV29-1 and TRBJ2-1; 8 positions agree with TRBD1. This CDR3 has 12 amino acids. V gave up 7 bases and J gave up 8 bases; unmatched junction bases: 7. Per the germline V gene, CDR1 is SQVTM and CDR2 is ANQGSEA. The CDR3 here is CSADRVLDEQFF. In nucleotides, the CDR3 is TGCAGCGCGGACAGGGTCCTCGATGAGCAGTTCTTC.

DNA for the CDR3: TGTGCCAGCAGTCGAACGCCGGGACGGAGGCCCTACGAGCAGTACTTC. It translates to CASSRTPGRRPYEQYF. The rearrangement uses TRBV27 and TRBJ2-7; either TRBD1 or TRBD2 may fit D (5 bases each). Trimming left V 5 bases short and J 2 bases short, with 19 bases between. Germline CDR1 reads MNHEY; CDR2 reads SMNVEV (reference sequence). This CDR3 contains 16 residues.

CDR3 in DNA: TGTGCCAGCAGCTTGCTAGCGGGAGCCCTAGAGACCCAGTACTTC. This gives the protein CASSLLAGALETQYF. The V call is TRBV5-4, the J call TRBJ2-5; TRBD2 aligns across 10 bases. The CDR3 has 15 amino acids. Germline CDR1 SGHNT, CDR2 YYREEE (reference sequence). V shed 1 base and J 4 bases; nucleotides not matched to a gene: 4.

V gene TRBV6-1 combines with J gene TRBJ1-3; 7 nucleotides align to TRBD1. The ends lost 2 bases at V and 3 bases at J; junction bases unmatched: 4. CDR1 is MNHNS, CDR2 SASEGT, per germline. The CDR3 extends over 15 amino acids. Here the CDR3 DNA reads TGTGCCAGCAGTGAACAGGGGGGAGGTGGAAACACCATATATTTT. Amino acids: CASSEQGGGGNTIYF.

V and J are TRBV4-1 and TRBJ2-7; 7 bases fit TRBD1. This CDR3 has 15 amino acids. From germline, CDR1 is MGHRA and CDR2 YSYEKL. V gave up 6 bases and J gave up 4 bases; unmatched junction bases: 12. The CDR3 DNA sequence: TGCGCCAGCAGGGACCCGGACAGGCGGGTATACGAGCAGTACTTC. It translates to CASRDPDRRVYEQYF.